This T cell receptor (beta chain) was recorded in a study of T cells expressing NK-cell markers. Study background: The authors derived TCR beta repertoires from sorted CD3+CD56+NKG2C+, CD3+CD56+NKG2C- and CD3+CD56-NKG2C+ T cells. Study findings and constraints: Uncertainty persisted over the HCMV specificity of expanded NKG2C+ T cell clones.

Libraries used 5'RACE template switching adding universal primer site and UMIs. TCRdb reprocessed the 5' RACE reads, with one entry per CDR3 protein and no DNA. This table lists some 410,000 distinct CDR3 sequences. The CDR3 sequence is 13 residues long. Germline CDR1 is SGHTA and CDR2 is FQGNSA. In regard to this clonotype: Its antigen is unidentified.

The sequence came from a woman aged 18 to 75 in good health. J is TRBJ2-7 and V is TRBV7-2. The sequenced sample consisted of blood T cells: a sorted CD56 or NKG2C T cell subset, CD4+ or CD8+ T cells, or bulk PBMC T cells (not recorded which). This chain's CDR3 is CASSLQGMREQYF.